Presented here are 8 T cell receptor beta chains from one specimen sequenced in a study of T cell repertoires in cytomegalovirus infection. TCRdb redid the calling of the reads with MiXCR, one entry per CDR3 protein. Among roughly 730,000 distinct CDR3 sequences listed, about 33% were seen once. These receptors are not linked to any known antigen. The input for sequencing was cultured PBMCs, taken from culture after CMV antigen stimulation. These receptors all stem from a human donor in good health (CMV status not recorded). Some clones in this sample may be carry-over from other donors' samples.

The chain joins TRBV20-1 to TRBJ1-5, with 8 bases matching TRBD1. CDR3 length equals 16 residues. Germline trimming cut 5 bases from V and 7 bases from J; bases unmatched to any gene: 16. Germline CDR1 reads DFQATT; CDR2 reads SNEGSKA (reference sequence). The CDR3 coding sequence is TGCAGTGCTCGCGTGACAGGGGCGGGATGGGAACAGCCCCAGCATTTT. This codes for CSARVTGAGWEQPQHF.

This clonotype occurred a few times. The chain employs TRBV10-3 and TRBJ2-1; D unresolved. Trimming removed 5 bases at V and 10 bases at J, with 12 bases between. The CDR3 has 12 residues. CDR1 is ENHRY, CDR2 SYGVKD, per germline. The CDR3 DNA reads TGTGCCATCAGTCAACCGGAAAACGAGCAGTTCTTC. This encodes CAISQPENEQFF.

This clonotype was seen just once. The chain joins TRBV2 to TRBJ2-7, with a possible D match to TRBD2 (5 bases). The CDR3 loop spans 14 amino acids. Between the trimmed V and J ends, which lost 5 bases and 3 bases, there was a span of 14 bases. Germline V gene lookup returns CDR1 SNHLY and CDR2 FYNNEI. The DNA for the CDR3 is TGTGCCAGCAGTATGATCGGGGAGAACTACGAGCAGTACTTC. Translated, it gives CASSMIGENYEQYF.

The V call is TRBV2, the J call TRBJ1-1; 8 nucleotides agree with TRBD1. The ends lost 3 bases at V and 1 base at J; junction bases unmatched: 7. CDR3 size: 16 residues. Looked up from germline, CDR1 is SNHLY and CDR2 is FYNNEI. CDR3 in amino acids: CASSDGGRGPNTEAFF. The CDR3 region has the DNA TGTGCCAGCAGTGACGGAGGCAGGGGGCCGAACACTGAAGCTTTCTTT. Full variable domain (missing parts from reference TRBV2 and TRBJ1-1): EPEVTQTPSHQVTQMGQEVILRCVPISNHLYFYWYRQILGQKVEFLVSFYNNEISEKSEIFDDQFSVERPDGSNFTLKIRSTKLEDSAMYFCASSDGGRGPNTEAFFGQGTRLTVV.

This clonotype was detected many times. The J gene is TRBJ2-3, the V gene TRBV7-2; D unresolved. V shed 1 base and J shed 6 bases, with 11 bases lying between them. Germline CDR1 SGHTA, CDR2 FQGNSA. The CDR3 contains 14 residues. CDR3: CASSLDGPLDTQYF. The CDR3 DNA sequence: TGTGCCAGCAGCTTAGACGGTCCGCTGGATACGCAGTATTTT.

This chain links TRBV2 with TRBJ2-3; D gene uncertain. Germline V gives CDR1 SNHLY, CDR2 FYNNEI. V was pared by 8 bases and J by 3 bases, with 15 bases between. This CDR3 has 14 residues. The CDR3 region is CASLIQYGTDTQYF. The CDR3 nucleotides are TGTGCCAGCCTTATTCAATATGGGACAGATACGCAGTATTTT. Variable domain in full (rest from reference TRBV2 and TRBJ2-3): EPEVTQTPSHQVTQMGQEVILRCVPISNHLYFYWYRQILGQKVEFLVSFYNNEISEKSEIFDDQFSVERPDGSNFTLKIRSTKLEDSAMYFCASLIQYGTDTQYFGPGTRLTVL.

The V gene is TRBV23-1, the J gene TRBJ2-1, with TRBD2 matching over 10 bases. TRBV23-1 is an ORF, with its function uncertain. This CDR3 contains 17 residues. Trimming at V came to 6 bases and at J to 0 bases, leaving 8 bases not matched to a gene. The CDR3 is CASSLRTSGNSYNEQFF. In DNA form, the CDR3 reads TGCGCCAGCAGCCTGAGGACTAGCGGAAACTCCTACAATGAGCAGTTCTTC.

This clonotype came up many times. V and J are TRBV7-2 and TRBJ2-1; no definite D call. Per germline, CDR1 SGHTA and CDR2 FQGNSA. This CDR3 is 14 amino acids long. Trimming shortened V by 4 bases and J by 6 bases, and 13 bases separated the two germline ends. CDR3 sequence (DNA): TGTGCCAGCAGCTCTGGGGTTGTCCCCAATGAGCAGTTCTTC. Translating gives CASSSGVVPNEQFF.